This TCR beta chain was observed in a study of control samples from healthy donors and cancer patients. There are 15 residues in the CDR3. Germline CDR1 and CDR2: SGHRS and YFSETQ. Unmatched junction bases numbered 5, after V lost 2 bases and J lost 6 bases. The assay was immunoSEQ multiplex PCR, and TCRdb's table has in-frame clones only and misses some. The data show 100,000 to 150,000 clones, approximately 92% seen once. This receptor was obtained from an elderly man with head and neck cancer. The rearrangement joins TRBV5-1 to TRBJ2-7; 13 nucleotides align to TRBD2. The sample taken for sequencing was PBMCs. CDR3 loop: CASSFWTSGRSEQYF. The CDR3 nucleotides read TGCGCCAGCAGCTTCTGGACTAGCGGGAGAAGCGAGCAGTACTTC.